This T cell receptor (beta chain) was sequenced during a study of fetal regulatory T cell absence and autoimmunity. Study summary: IPEX patients had exocrine pancreas autoimmunity without clinical diabetes. Study-wide findings and caveats: Oligoclonal TCR enrichment in pancreas over cord blood reached over 90-fold for some clones.

The assay was run at survey level. TCRdb's table, derived via immunoSEQ multiplex PCR, lists solely in-frame clones and lacks some. The repertoire holds approximately 49,000 clones, with approximately 83% as singletons. About this clone: What it binds is unknown.

The receptor was isolated from a newborn boy with IPEX syndrome. Material: cord blood.

CDR3: CASSPPGLYEQYF. The CDR3 region has the DNA TGTGCCAGCAGCCCCCCCGGGCTCTACGAGCAGTACTTC. The V and J genes are TRBV7-6 and TRBJ2-7; D ambiguous. The CDR3 is 13 residues long. V lost 5 bases to trimming and J lost 3 bases, with 11 bases between them. The germline gives CDR1 SGHVS, CDR2 FNYEAQ. Combining the CDR3 with reference TRBV7-6 and TRBJ2-7 gives the whole variable domain GAGVSQSPRYKVTKRGQDVALRCDPISGHVSLYWYRQALGQGPEFLTYFNYEAQQDKSGLPNDRFSAERPEGSISTLTIQRTEQRDSAMYRCASSPPGLYEQYFGPGTRLTVT.